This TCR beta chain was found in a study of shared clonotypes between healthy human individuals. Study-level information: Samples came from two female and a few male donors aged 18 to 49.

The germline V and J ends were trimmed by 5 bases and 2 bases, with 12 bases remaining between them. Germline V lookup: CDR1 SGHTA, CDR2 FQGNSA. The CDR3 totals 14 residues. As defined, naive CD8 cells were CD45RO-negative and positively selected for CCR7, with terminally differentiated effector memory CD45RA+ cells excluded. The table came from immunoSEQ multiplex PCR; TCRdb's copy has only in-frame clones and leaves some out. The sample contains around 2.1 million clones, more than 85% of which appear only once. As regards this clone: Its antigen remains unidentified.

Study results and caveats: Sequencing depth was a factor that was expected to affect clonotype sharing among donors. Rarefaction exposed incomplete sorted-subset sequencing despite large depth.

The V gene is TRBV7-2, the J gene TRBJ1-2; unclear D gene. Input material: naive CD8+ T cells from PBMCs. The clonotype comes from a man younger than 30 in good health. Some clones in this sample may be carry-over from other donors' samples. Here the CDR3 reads CASSPLVGNYGYTF. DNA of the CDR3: TGTGCCAGCAGCCCCTTGGTGGGGAACTATGGCTACACCTTC.